This TCR beta chain was profiled in a study of blood T cell repertoires in COVID-19 (dated by TCRdb to the early 2020s). About the investigation overall: The collaborator samples originated in the United States, Italy and Spain and spanned the acute and convalescent phases of COVID-19. The material from the prospective study consisted of cDNA or gDNA derived from T cells, B-cell-depleted T cells, or PBMCs. Subjects who had been exposed to COVID-19, were actively infected with it, or had recovered from it provided the deeply sampled blood TCRbeta repertoires that made up the dataset. The repertoires were released in a freely available public database intended as a resource for research on the immune response to SARS-CoV-2. Samples came from the ongoing ImmuneRACE study (first 160 participants) plus 1,254 subjects from 6 global collaborators. Sample metadata almost always included a de-identified subject ID, COVID-19 status, age in years and sex. Where HLA class I and class II types were available, the types were taken from metadata supplied by the sample provider, not from assay-based typing. Here is what the overall study found, with its caveats: Clinical and demographic metadata were provided uncurated, with the amount varying by source and participant.

The CDR3 sequence holds 15 residues, the cysteine and phenylalanine included. Just the 45-base CDR3 DNA is kept, in frame starting at base 1. The junction carries 14 bases between V and J, which are trimmed by 2 bases and 3 bases respectively. CDR1 LNHNV and CDR2 YYDKDF are derived from the germline V gene (reference sequence). Collaborating institutions collected whole blood in K2EDTA tubes following their own protocols. For TCRbeta analysis, collaborator samples were shipped as frozen whole blood, as isolated PBMCs, or as DNA extracted from either sample type. Comment on this clone: No cognate antigen has been identified for it. No clone much larger than this one lies a single base away; base qualities are absent.

TCRbeta CDR3 regions were amplified from genomic DNA by means of the immunoSEQ Assay, a bias-controlled multiplex PCR. The original pipeline was this. Nucleated cell counts per sample were estimated from amplification of reference gene primers within the assay. Sequence reads were collapsed and filtered to measure the absolute abundance of every unique TCRbeta CDR3 rearrangement. For each sample, productive Simpson clonality was calculated as the square root of Simpson's diversity index over productive rearrangements. The clones in this table, taken by TCRdb from immuneACCESS, are in-frame only. Not every clone is retained; where verified, under half of the shortfall comes from an unresolved V gene, and the cause of the rest is unknown. The D gene and trimming were derived from the DNA, and the V and J assignments and clone size from that table. The sample includes approximately 130,000 clones, with under 85% observed a single time. The ten largest clones represent about 9.5% of the sample.

The chain is assembled from TRBV15 and TRBJ2-7; tentative D gene TRBD1, with 6 bases matching. This receptor was taken from a man aged 35 to 55 with active or convalescent COVID-19. The specimen was peripheral blood. CDR3 reads: CATSRLFGTHYEQYF. The DNA reads as follows: TGTGCCACCAGCAGATTGTTCGGGACACACTACGAGCAGTACTTC.